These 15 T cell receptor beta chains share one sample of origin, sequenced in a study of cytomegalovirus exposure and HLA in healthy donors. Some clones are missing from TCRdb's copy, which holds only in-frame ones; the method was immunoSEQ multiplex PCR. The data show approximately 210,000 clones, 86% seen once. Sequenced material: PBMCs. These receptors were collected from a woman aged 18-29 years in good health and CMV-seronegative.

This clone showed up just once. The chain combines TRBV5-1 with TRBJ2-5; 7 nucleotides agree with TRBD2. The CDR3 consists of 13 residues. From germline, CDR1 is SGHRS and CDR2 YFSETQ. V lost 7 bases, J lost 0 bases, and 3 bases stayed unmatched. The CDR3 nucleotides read TGCGCCAGCCTGGGAGGGGACCAAGAGACCCAGTACTTC. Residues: CASLGGDQETQYF.

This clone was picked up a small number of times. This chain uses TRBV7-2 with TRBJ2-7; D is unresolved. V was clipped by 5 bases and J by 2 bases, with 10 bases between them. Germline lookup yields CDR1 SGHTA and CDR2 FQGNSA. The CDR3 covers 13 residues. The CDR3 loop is CASSNGEAYEQYF. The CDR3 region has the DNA TGTGCCAGCAGCAATGGCGAGGCCTACGAGCAGTACTTC.

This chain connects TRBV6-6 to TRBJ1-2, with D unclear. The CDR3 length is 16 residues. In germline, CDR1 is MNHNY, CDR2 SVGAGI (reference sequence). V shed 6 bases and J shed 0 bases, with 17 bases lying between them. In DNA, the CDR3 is TGTGCCAGCAGAGGTAATGCGGAGGCAACTAACTATGGCTACACCTTC. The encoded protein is CASRGNAEATNYGYTF.

CDR3 in DNA: TGCAGTGCTGTTAGGGGGGGACTTATCCACTTT. Amino acid sequence: CSAVRGGLIHF. The chain links TRBV20-1 to TRBJ1-6; weak D call: TRBD1 (6 bases). The V end lost 5 bases, the J end lost 17 bases, and 16 bases lay between the germline ends. The CDR3 loop spans 11 amino acids. From germline, CDR1 is DFQATT and CDR2 SNEGSKA (reference sequence).

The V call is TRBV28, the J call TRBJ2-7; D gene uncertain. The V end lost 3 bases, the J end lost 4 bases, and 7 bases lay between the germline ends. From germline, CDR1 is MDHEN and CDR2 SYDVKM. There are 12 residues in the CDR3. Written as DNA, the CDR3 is TGTGCCAGCAGTTTGACATTTTACGAGCAGTACTTC. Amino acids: CASSLTFYEQYF.

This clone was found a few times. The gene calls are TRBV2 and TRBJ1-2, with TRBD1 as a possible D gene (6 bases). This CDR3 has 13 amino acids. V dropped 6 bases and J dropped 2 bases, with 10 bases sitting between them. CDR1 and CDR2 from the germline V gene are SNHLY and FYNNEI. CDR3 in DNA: TGTGCCAGCAGCAACGGACAGAACTATGGCTACACCTTC. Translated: CASSNGQNYGYTF.

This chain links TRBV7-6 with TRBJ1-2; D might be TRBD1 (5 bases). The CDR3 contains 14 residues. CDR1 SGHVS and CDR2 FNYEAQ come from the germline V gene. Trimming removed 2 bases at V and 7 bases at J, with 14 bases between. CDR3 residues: CASSLSSQDGGYTF. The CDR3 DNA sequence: TGTGCCAGCAGCTTAAGTTCACAGGACGGTGGCTACACCTTC.

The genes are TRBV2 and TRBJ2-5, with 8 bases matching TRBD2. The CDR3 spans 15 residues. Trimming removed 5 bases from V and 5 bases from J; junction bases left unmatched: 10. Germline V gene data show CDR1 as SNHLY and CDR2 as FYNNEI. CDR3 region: CASSPPSGSGETQYF. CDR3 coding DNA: TGTGCCAGCAGTCCCCCCAGCGGGAGCGGTGAGACCCAGTACTTC.

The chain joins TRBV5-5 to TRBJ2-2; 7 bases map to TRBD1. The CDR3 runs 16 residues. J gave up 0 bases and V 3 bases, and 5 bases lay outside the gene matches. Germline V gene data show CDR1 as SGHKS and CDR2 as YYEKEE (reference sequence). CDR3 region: CASSWETGSNTGELFF. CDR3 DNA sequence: TGTGCCAGCAGCTGGGAGACAGGGTCGAACACCGGGGAGCTGTTTTTT.

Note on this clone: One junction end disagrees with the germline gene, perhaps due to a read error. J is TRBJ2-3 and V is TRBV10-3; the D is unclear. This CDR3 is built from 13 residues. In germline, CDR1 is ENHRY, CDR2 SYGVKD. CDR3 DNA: TGTGCCACCAGTCGTGACAATCAGGATACGCAGTATTTT. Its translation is CATSRDNQDTQYF.

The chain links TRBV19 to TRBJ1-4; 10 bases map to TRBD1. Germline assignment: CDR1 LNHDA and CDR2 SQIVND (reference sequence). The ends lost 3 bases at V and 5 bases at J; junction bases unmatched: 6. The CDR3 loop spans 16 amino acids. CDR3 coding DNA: TGTGCCAGTAGTATTGCCCGGGACAGGGGAAATGAAAAACTGTTTTTT. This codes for CASSIARDRGNEKLFF.

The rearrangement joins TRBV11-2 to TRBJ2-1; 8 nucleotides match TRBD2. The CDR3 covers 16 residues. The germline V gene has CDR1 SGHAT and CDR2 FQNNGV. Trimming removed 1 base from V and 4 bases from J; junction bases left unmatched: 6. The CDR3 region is CASSLVLTSAYNEQFF. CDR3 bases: TGTGCCAGCAGCTTAGTCCTGACTAGCGCATACAATGAGCAGTTCTTC.

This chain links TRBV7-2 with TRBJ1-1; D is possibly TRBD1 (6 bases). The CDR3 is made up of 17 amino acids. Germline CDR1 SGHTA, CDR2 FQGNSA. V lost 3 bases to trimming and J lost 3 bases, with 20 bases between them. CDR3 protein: CASSFGLVGGLDTEAFF. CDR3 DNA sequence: TGTGCCAGCAGCTTCGGCTTGGTAGGGGGTTTGGACACTGAAGCTTTCTTT.

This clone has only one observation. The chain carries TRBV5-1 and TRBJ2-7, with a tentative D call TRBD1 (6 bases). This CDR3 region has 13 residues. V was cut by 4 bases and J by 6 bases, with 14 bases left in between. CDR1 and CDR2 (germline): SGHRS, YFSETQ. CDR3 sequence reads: CASSPPQGIEQYF. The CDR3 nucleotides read TGCGCCAGCAGCCCGCCACAGGGCATCGAGCAGTACTTC.

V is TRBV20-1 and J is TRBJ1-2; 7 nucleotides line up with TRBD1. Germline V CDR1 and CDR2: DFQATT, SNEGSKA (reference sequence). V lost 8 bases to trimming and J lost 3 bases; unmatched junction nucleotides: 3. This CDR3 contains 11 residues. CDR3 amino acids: CSYTGDYGYTF. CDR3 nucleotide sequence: TGCAGTTATACAGGGGACTATGGCTACACCTTC.